This TCR beta chain was identified during a study of cytomegalovirus exposure and HLA in healthy donors. V was cut by 4 bases and J by 4 bases, with 7 bases left in between. The CDR3 has 12 amino acids. CDR1 and CDR2 (germline): SGHTA, FQGNSA. Researchers ran the PCR with 60 Vbeta and 13 Jbeta primers. Produced via immunoSEQ multiplex PCR; TCRdb's table is partial and in-frame only. The table records 30,000 to 40,000 clones, roughly 80% of them present only once. The chain combines TRBV7-2 with TRBJ1-2; the D gene is possibly TRBD1 (6 bases). Sequencing was performed on PBMCs. The sequence was obtained from a woman in her thirties or forties in good health and CMV-seronegative. The CDR3 region has the DNA TGTGCCAGCAGCTCACAGGGCTATGGCTACACCTTC. Translated, it gives CASSSQGYGYTF.